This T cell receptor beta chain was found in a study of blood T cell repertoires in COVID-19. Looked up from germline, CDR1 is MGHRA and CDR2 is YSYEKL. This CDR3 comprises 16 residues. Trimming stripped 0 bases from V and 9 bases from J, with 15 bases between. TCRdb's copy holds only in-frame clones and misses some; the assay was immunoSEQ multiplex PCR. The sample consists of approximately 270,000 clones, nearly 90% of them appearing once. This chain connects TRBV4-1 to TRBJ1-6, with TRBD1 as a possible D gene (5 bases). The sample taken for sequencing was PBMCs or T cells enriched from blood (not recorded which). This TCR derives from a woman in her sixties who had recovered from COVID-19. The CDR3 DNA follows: TGCGCCAGCAGCCAAGATATGGCGGGGGGTGGTTCACCCCTCCACTTT. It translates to CASSQDMAGGGSPLHF.